These 32 T cell receptor beta chains share one sample of origin, sequenced in a study of CXCR4 blockade with PD-1 therapy in pancreatic cancer (dated by TCRdb to between 2017 and 2020). To prepare the library, the immunoSEQ multiplex PCR assay was applied. What TCRdb holds here is the immuneACCESS table cut down to in-frame rearrangements. Part of the clones is not present; checked against another copy, under half of the missing clones reflect an unresolved V gene, and the others are unexplained. The table for this sample lists more than 15,000 clones; about 72% of them were counted only once. The biggest ten clones account for 5.5% to 6% of the sample. Sequences were obtained from tumor tissue. All receptors come from a human donor with pancreatic ductal adenocarcinoma.

This chain links TRBV15 with TRBJ2-3; TRBD1 agrees at 8 bases. The junction had 5 bases not matched to a gene; V was cut back by 3 bases and J by 3 bases. The CDR3 runs 15 residues. The germline gives CDR1 LNHNV, CDR2 YYDKDF (reference sequence). This CDR3 reads CATSSDRGGTDTQYF. CDR3 in DNA: TGTGCCACCAGCAGTGACAGGGGTGGAACAGATACGCAGTATTTT.

This clone was detected only a few times. The chain recombines TRBV19 with TRBJ2-3; D unresolved. This CDR3 contains 13 residues. Germline V gene lookup returns CDR1 LNHDA and CDR2 SQIVND (reference sequence). Trimming removed 5 bases from V and 4 bases from J, with 10 bases in between. CDR3 bases: TGTGCCAGTAGTCCCCGGAGCCCAGATACGCAGTATTTT. Translation: CASSPRSPDTQYF.

This chain connects TRBV11-3 to TRBJ2-3, with D hard to call. The germline V gene has CDR1 SGHNT and CDR2 YENEEA. Deletions cut 1 base from V and 6 bases from J, with 11 bases between. The CDR3 length is 14 residues. This CDR3 reads CASSLVRLADTQYF. In DNA form, the CDR3 reads TGTGCCAGCAGCTTAGTAAGGCTCGCCGATACGCAGTATTTT.

V is TRBV25-1 and J is TRBJ2-2, with D perhaps TRBD1 or TRBD2 (5 bases each). V lost 7 bases and J lost 3, with 12 bases in between. Germline V gene sequence: CDR1 MGHDK, CDR2 SYGVNS. This CDR3 is 14 amino acids long. The CDR3 is CASKEVGDTGELFF. In DNA, the CDR3 is TGTGCCAGCAAGGAGGTGGGGGACACCGGGGAGCTGTTTTTT.

V is TRBV15 and J is TRBJ2-7, with D possibly matching TRBD2 (6 bases). V was clipped by 1 base and J by 3 bases, with 10 bases between them. Germline values: CDR1 LNHNV, CDR2 YYDKDF (reference sequence). The CDR3 is 14 residues long. CDR3 loop: CATSRGGVSYEQYF. The CDR3, as DNA: TGTGCCACCAGCAGAGGGGGGGTGAGCTACGAGCAGTACTTC.

This CDR3 reads CASSLPPMQGYTF. The CDR3 DNA reads TGTGCCAGCAGTTTACCTCCAATGCAGGGCTACACCTTC. The rearrangement links TRBV28 to TRBJ1-2; D is uncertain. Trimming stripped 2 bases from V and 8 bases from J, with 12 bases between. The CDR3 has 13 amino acids. From germline, CDR1 is MDHEN and CDR2 SYDVKM.

This clone was seen just once. The rearrangement joins TRBV19 to TRBJ2-7; possibly TRBD1 for D (5 bases). Trimming pared 7 bases from V and 5 bases from J, leaving 12 bases between. The CDR3 sequence is 12 residues long. The germline V gene encodes CDR1 LNHDA and CDR2 SQIVND (reference sequence). The CDR3 is CASKDTYHEQYF. The CDR3 DNA reads TGTGCCAGTAAGGACACATACCACGAGCAGTACTTC.

The gene calls are TRBV19 and TRBJ2-2, with 11 bases aligning to TRBD2. Germline trimming cut 5 bases from V and 0 bases from J; bases unmatched to any gene: 5. The CDR3 extends over 17 amino acids. CDR1 and CDR2 (germline): LNHDA, SQIVND (reference sequence). The CDR3 DNA follows: TGTGCCAGTAGTCGCGGACTAGCGGGCGCGAACACCGGGGAGCTGTTTTTT. It encodes CASSRGLAGANTGELFF.

This clone was detected only once. The chain links TRBV9 to TRBJ2-1; D gene unclear. CDR3 size: 15 residues. Trimming pared 4 bases from V and 3 bases from J, leaving 14 bases between. CDR1 and CDR2 (germline): SGDLS, YYNGEE. This CDR3 reads CASSLSKTFYNEQFF. DNA of the CDR3: TGTGCCAGCAGCCTCAGCAAGACCTTCTACAATGAGCAGTTCTTC.

The chain joins TRBV19 to TRBJ2-2; D uncertain. In germline, CDR1 is LNHDA, CDR2 SQIVND (reference sequence). V was shortened by 5 bases and J by 0 bases, with 7 bases between the two germline ends. The CDR3 is 14 residues long. CDR3 sequence (DNA): TGTGCCAGTAGTCATAGGACGAACACCGGGGAGCTGTTTTTT. Protein sequence: CASSHRTNTGELFF.

J is TRBJ2-3 and V is TRBV19; 7 bases match TRBD2. The V segment lost 7 bases and the J segment 1 base; nucleotides outside the gene matches: 8. The CDR3 contains 15 residues. Germline V gene data show CDR1 as LNHDA and CDR2 as SQIVND (reference sequence). CDR3 nucleotide sequence: TGTGCCAGTAAGGTCAGGAGCGGGGGCACAGATACGCAGTATTTT. Residues: CASKVRSGGTDTQYF.

V and J are TRBV5-1 and TRBJ2-7, with TRBD2 identical over 11 bases. The germline CDR1 and CDR2 sequences are SGHRS and YFSETQ. The V segment lost 4 bases and the J segment 7 bases; nucleotides outside the gene matches: 7. The CDR3 has 14 amino acids. The CDR3 is CASSLAGGLSEQYF. The DNA for the CDR3 is TGCGCCAGCAGCCTAGCGGGAGGCCTAAGTGAGCAGTACTTC. The complete variable domain, with remaining parts taken from reference TRBV5-1 and TRBJ2-7, reads KAGVTQTPRYLIKTRGQQVTLSCSPISGHRSVSWYQQTPGQGLQFLFEYFSETQRNKGNFPGRFSGRQFSNSRSEMNVSTLELGDSALYLCASSLAGGLSEQYFGPGTRLTVT.

The chain recombines TRBV4-3 with TRBJ2-3, with 9 bases matching TRBD1. Looked up from germline, CDR1 is LGHNA and CDR2 is YSLEER. Germline trimming cut 4 bases from V and 2 bases from J; bases unmatched to any gene: 10. The length of the CDR3 is 17 residues. CDR3 sequence reads: CASSPFWDRENTDTQYF. The CDR3 bases are TGCGCCAGCAGCCCCTTCTGGGACAGGGAGAACACAGATACGCAGTATTTT.

The CDR3 DNA reads TGCGCCAGCAGCCCCGGACAGGGAGGGACAGATACGCAGTATTTT. Translating gives CASSPGQGGTDTQYF. The genes are TRBV5-1 and TRBJ2-3, with D tentatively TRBD1 (8 bases). This CDR3 contains 15 residues. V dropped 4 bases and J dropped 3 bases, with 15 bases sitting between them. Germline V gene sequence: CDR1 SGHRS, CDR2 YFSETQ.

The V call is TRBV28, the J call TRBJ2-7; tentatively, D is TRBD2 (6 bases). The CDR3 length is 13 residues. The ends were cut back, 3 bases at V and 3 bases at J, with 9 bases in the middle. Germline assignment: CDR1 MDHEN and CDR2 SYDVKM. In nucleotides, the CDR3 is TGTGCCAGCAGTTTTATCGGGAGCTACGAGCAGTACTTC. It encodes CASSFIGSYEQYF.

The chain employs TRBV30 and TRBJ1-2; D ambiguous. Trimming removed 6 bases from V and 7 bases from J, with 18 bases in between. This CDR3 has 13 amino acids. Germline V gene data show CDR1 as GTSNPN and CDR2 as SVGIG (reference sequence). CDR3 bases: TGTGCCTGTGTCCAACAAGGAGTAGGTGGCTACACCTTC. Translating it yields CACVQQGVGGYTF. The variable domain in full, with the rest retrieved from reference TRBV30 and TRBJ1-2, is SQTIHQWPATLVQPVGSPLSLECTVEGTSNPNLYWYRQAAGRGLQLLFYSVGIGQISSEVPQNLSASRPQDRQFILSSKKLLLSDSGFYLCACVQQGVGGYTFGSGTRLTVV.

This chain uses TRBV4-1 with TRBJ1-1; unclear D gene. Germline lookup yields CDR1 MGHRA and CDR2 YSYEKL. Between the trimmed V and J ends, which lost 2 bases and 1 base, there was a span of 8 bases. This CDR3 comprises 14 residues. For the CDR3, the DNA is TGCGCCAGCAGCCAAAGTTGGCAGAACACTGAAGCTTTCTTT. Its translation: CASSQSWQNTEAFF.

This clone was counted once. CDR3 coding DNA: TGTGCCAGTAGTACCTTGATAGGGGCGGACACCGGGGAGCTGTTTTTT. Translated: CASSTLIGADTGELFF. V gene TRBV19 combines with J gene TRBJ2-2; a weak D match, TRBD1 (5 bases). This CDR3 comprises 16 residues. V shed 4 bases and J shed 3 bases, with 15 bases lying between them. In germline, CDR1 is LNHDA, CDR2 SQIVND (reference sequence). The full variable domain, completed using reference TRBV19 and TRBJ2-2, is DGGITQSPKYLFRKEGQNVTLSCEQNLNHDAMYWYRQDPGQGLRLIYYSQIVNDFQKGDIAEGYSVSREKKESFPLTVTSAQKNPTAFYLCASSTLIGADTGELFFGEGSRLTVL.

The chain carries TRBV28 and TRBJ1-5; possibly TRBD1 for D (5 bases). CDR1 is MDHEN, CDR2 SYDVKM, per germline. The V and J ends lost 2 bases and 1 base respectively, with 9 bases between them. This CDR3 spans 15 amino acids. The CDR3 region has the DNA TGTGCCAGCAGTTTAGGAGGGGCGAGCAATCAGCCCCAGCATTTT. Protein: CASSLGGASNQPQHF.

The chain uses TRBV15 and TRBJ1-1; D not resolved. The CDR3 contains 15 residues. Germline CDR1 reads LNHNV; CDR2 reads YYDKDF (reference sequence). V was clipped by 0 bases and J by 4 bases, with 12 bases between them. CDR3 sequence: CATSRESTGITEAFF. In DNA form, the CDR3 reads TGTGCCACCAGCAGAGAAAGCACGGGGATCACTGAAGCTTTCTTT.

The rearrangement joins TRBV6-8 to TRBJ1-6, with D perhaps TRBD1 (5 bases). This CDR3 region has 14 residues. V lost 6 bases, J lost 7 bases, and 13 bases lay in between. Germline-derived CDR1 and CDR2 are MNHGY and SAAAGT. CDR3 loop: CASSTGGENSPLHF. The CDR3 DNA sequence: TGTGCCAGCAGCACCGGAGGGGAGAATTCACCCCTCCACTTT.

V and J are TRBV9 and TRBJ2-2; 9 bases align to TRBD1. This CDR3 contains 16 residues. J gave up 3 bases and V 0 bases, and 3 bases lay outside the gene matches. Germline V gene lookup returns CDR1 SGDLS and CDR2 YYNGEE. CDR3 DNA: TGTGCCAGCAGCGTAGAGGGGACAGGGCACACCGGGGAGCTGTTTTTT. It translates to CASSVEGTGHTGELFF.

J is TRBJ1-6 and V is TRBV30; D might be TRBD1 (6 bases). Between the trimmed V and J ends, which lost 4 bases and 3 bases, there was a span of 10 bases. The germline CDR1 and CDR2 sequences are GTSNPN and SVGIG (reference sequence). The CDR3 loop spans 14 amino acids. The CDR3 coding sequence is TGTGCCTGGATCGAACAGGGCTATAATTCACCCCTCCACTTT. Encoded protein: CAWIEQGYNSPLHF. Based on the CDR3 plus reference TRBV30 and TRBJ1-6, the full variable domain is SQTIHQWPATLVQPVGSPLSLECTVEGTSNPNLYWYRQAAGRGLQLLFYSVGIGQISSEVPQNLSASRPQDRQFILSSKKLLLSDSGFYLCAWIEQGYNSPLHFGNGTRLTVT.

This chain links TRBV18 with TRBJ1-2, with D uncertain. The V end lost 2 bases, the J end lost 5 bases, and 15 bases lay between the germline ends. From germline, CDR1 is KGHSH and CDR2 LQKENI. The CDR3 totals 15 residues. The CDR3 bases are TGTGCCAGCTCACCAGAAACGGAGTACACTTATGGCTACACCTTC. It codes for CASSPETEYTYGYTF.

The rearrangement uses TRBV23-1 and TRBJ1-4; D may be TRBD1 (6 bases). TRBV23-1 is treated as an ORF (open reading frame) with a function not yet certain. The germline V and J ends were trimmed by 3 bases and 5 bases, with 22 bases remaining between them. This CDR3 contains 18 residues. The CDR3 sequence is CASSQQPRGGAWNEKLFF. CDR3 nucleotides: TGCGCCAGCAGTCAGCAACCTCGGGGGGGGGCGTGGAATGAAAAACTGTTTTTT.

This chain joins TRBV28 and TRBJ2-7; no firm D call. Germline V gene sequence: CDR1 MDHEN, CDR2 SYDVKM. The V end lost 5 bases, the J end lost 0 bases, and 14 bases lay between the germline ends. The length of the CDR3 is 15 residues. The CDR3 reads CASSDPVWASYEQYF. The CDR3 coding sequence is TGTGCCAGCAGTGACCCCGTTTGGGCCTCCTACGAGCAGTACTTC. Full variable domain (remainder filled in from reference TRBV28 and TRBJ2-7): DVKVTQSSRYLVKRTGEKVFLECVQDMDHENMFWYRQDPGLGLRLIYFSYDVKMKEKGDIPEGYSVSREKKERFSLILESASTNQTSMYLCASSDPVWASYEQYFGPGTRLTVT.

V is TRBV29-1 and J is TRBJ2-2; D unclear. From germline, CDR1 is SQVTM and CDR2 ANQGSEA. The CDR3 is made up of 14 amino acids. V lost 1 base and J 7 bases, leaving 13 bases between the germline ends. The CDR3 sequence is CSVEVVVGVGELFF. Written as DNA, the CDR3 is TGCAGCGTTGAAGTAGTGGTTGGAGTCGGGGAGCTGTTTTTT.

In nucleotides, the CDR3 is TGTGCCAGCAGTTTAAGGGTGGGCGGGGAGCTGTTTTTT. This encodes CASSLRVGGELFF. The chain links TRBV28 to TRBJ2-2; D gene unclear. The V end lost 2 bases, the J end lost 7 bases, and 8 bases lay between the germline ends. The CDR3 consists of 13 residues. Germline-derived CDR1 and CDR2 are MDHEN and SYDVKM.

V gene TRBV14 combines with J gene TRBJ1-4, with D hard to call. Looked up from germline, CDR1 is SGHDN and CDR2 is FVKESK. V was trimmed by 1 base and J by 3 bases, leaving 18 bases between them. The CDR3 is 18 amino acids. CDR3: CASSQGLFQTAANEKLFF. The CDR3 coding sequence is TGTGCCAGCAGCCAAGGGCTTTTTCAAACGGCGGCTAATGAAAAACTGTTTTTT.

V is TRBV29-1 and J is TRBJ1-1; the D is unclear. Germline V gene data show CDR1 as SQVTM and CDR2 as ANQGSEA. The length of the CDR3 is 12 residues. V was pared by 3 bases and J by 1 base, with 6 bases between. DNA for the CDR3: TGCAGCGTTGACCCGGGGAACACTGAAGCTTTCTTT. It codes for CSVDPGNTEAFF.

J is TRBJ2-1 and V is TRBV10-1; 15 nucleotides agree with TRBD2. Germline V lookup: CDR1 WNHNN, CDR2 SYGVQD (reference sequence). The CDR3 is 15 amino acids. V trimming: 4 bases; J trimming: 9 bases; junction bases outside the gene matches: 4. CDR3 sequence (DNA): TGCGCCAGCAGTGGGACTAGCGGGAGGGCCATTGAGCAGTTCTTC. Its translation is CASSGTSGRAIEQFF.

J is TRBJ1-1 and V is TRBV15; D gene unclear. Trimming left V 3 bases short and J 1 base short, with 21 bases between. Germline assignment: CDR1 LNHNV and CDR2 YYDKDF (reference sequence). The CDR3 sequence is 18 residues long. This CDR3 is CATSSRFSMAAPNTEAFF. As DNA, the CDR3 is TGTGCCACCAGCAGTAGATTTTCTATGGCCGCTCCGAACACTGAAGCTTTCTTT.